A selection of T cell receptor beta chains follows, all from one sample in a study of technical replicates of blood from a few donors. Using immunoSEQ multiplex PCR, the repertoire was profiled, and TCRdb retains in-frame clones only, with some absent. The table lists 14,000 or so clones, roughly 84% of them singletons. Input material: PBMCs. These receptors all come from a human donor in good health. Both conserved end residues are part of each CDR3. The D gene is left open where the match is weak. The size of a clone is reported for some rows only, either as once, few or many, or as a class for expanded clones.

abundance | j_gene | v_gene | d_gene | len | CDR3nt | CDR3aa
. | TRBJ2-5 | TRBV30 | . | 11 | TGTGCCTGGTTGGAGGGCCAGACCCAGTACTTC | CAWLEGQTQYF
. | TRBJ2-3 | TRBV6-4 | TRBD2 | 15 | TGTGCCAGCAGTGCTCGCAGCGGGAACACAGATACGCAGTATTTT | CASSARSGNTDTQYF
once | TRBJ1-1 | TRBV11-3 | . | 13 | TGTGCCAGCAGCGAGGAGGGCGACACTGAAGCTTTCTTT | CASSEEGDTEAFF
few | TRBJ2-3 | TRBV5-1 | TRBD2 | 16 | TGCGCCAGCAGCCTCGCCCCCCTAGCGGGAACAGATACGCAGTATTTT | CASSLAPLAGTDTQYF
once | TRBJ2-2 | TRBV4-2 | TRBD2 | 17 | TGTGCCAGCAGCCAAGAAGGGCCAGCGGGGACCACCGGGGAGCTGTTTTTT | CASSQEGPAGTTGELFF
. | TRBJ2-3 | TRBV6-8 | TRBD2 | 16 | TGTGCCAGCAGTAACCGGACTAGCGGGACCACAGATACGCAGTATTTT | CASSNRTSGTTDTQYF
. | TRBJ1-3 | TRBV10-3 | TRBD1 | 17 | TGTGCCATCAGTGCCCCGGACAGGGGTTGGGGAGGAAACACCATATATTTT | CAISAPDRGWGGNTIYF
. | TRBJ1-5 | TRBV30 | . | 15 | TGTGCCTGGAGTGTACGTGGCAGCGGCAATCAGCCCCAGCATTTT | CAWSVRGSGNQPQHF
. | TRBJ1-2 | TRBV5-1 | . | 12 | TGCGCCAGCAGCTTGGACAGGCGCGGCTACACCTTC | CASSLDRRGYTF
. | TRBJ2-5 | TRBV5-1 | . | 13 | TGCGCCAGCAGCAGCGGGTCGACCGAGACCCAGTACTTC | CASSSGSTETQYF
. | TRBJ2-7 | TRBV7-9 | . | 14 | TGTGCCAGCAGCTTAGTCGGGATAGTCTACGAGCAGTACTTC | CASSLVGIVYEQYF
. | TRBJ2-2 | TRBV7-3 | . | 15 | TGTGCCAGCAGCTTAAGGCAGGCTAACACCGGGGAGCTGTTTTTT | CASSLRQANTGELFF
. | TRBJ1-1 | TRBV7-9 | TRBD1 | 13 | TGTGCCAGCAGCCCCTGGGACAGGACTGAAGCTTTCTTT | CASSPWDRTEAFF
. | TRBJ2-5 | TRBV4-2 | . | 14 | TGTGCCAGCAGCCAAGGGAGGGGAGGAGAGACCCAGTACTTC | CASSQGRGGETQYF
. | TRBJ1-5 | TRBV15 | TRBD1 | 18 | TGTGCCACTTTTTCCAGGGGGCTCAACTATTATCGCAATCAGCCCCAGCATTTT | CATFSRGLNYYRNQPQHF
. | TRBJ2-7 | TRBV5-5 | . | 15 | TGTGCCAGCAGCTTGTCCGGTTTGATGCCCTACGAGCAGTACTTC | CASSLSGLMPYEQYF
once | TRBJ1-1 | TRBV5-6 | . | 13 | TGTGCCAGCAGCTTAAGATGGAGTTTTGAAGCTTTCTTT | CASSLRWSFEAFF
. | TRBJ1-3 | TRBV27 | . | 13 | TGTGCCAGCAGTTCCAGGGAAGGGAACACCATATATTTT | CASSSREGNTIYF
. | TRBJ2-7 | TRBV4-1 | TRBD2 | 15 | TGCGCCAGCAGCCAAGATAGGCTAGCGGGAGGTCCGAAGTACTTC | CASSQDRLAGGPKYF
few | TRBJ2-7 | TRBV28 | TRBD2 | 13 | TGTGCCAGCAGTTTGGGAGGGTACCACGAGCAGTACTTC | CASSLGGYHEQYF
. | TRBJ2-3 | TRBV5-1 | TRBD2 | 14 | TGCGCCAGCAATAGCGGGGCCACAAGGGATACGCAGTATTTT | CASNSGATRDTQYF
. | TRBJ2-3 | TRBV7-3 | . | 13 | TGTGCCAGCAGCTTAAACCAGGGGGATACGCAGTATTTT | CASSLNQGDTQYF
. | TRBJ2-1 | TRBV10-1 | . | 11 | TGCGCCAGCAGTTCAGGCAATGAGCAGTTCTTC | CASSSGNEQFF
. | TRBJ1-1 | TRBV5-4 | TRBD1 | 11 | TGTGCCAGCAGCCGGGACAGCGAAGCTTTCTTT | CASSRDSEAFF
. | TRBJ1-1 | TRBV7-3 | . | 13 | TGTGCCAGCAGCTTAATGGAGGGGCGTCCCGCTTTCTTT | CASSLMEGRPAFF
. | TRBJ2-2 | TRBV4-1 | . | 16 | TGCGCCAGCAGCCAAGGAGGGGGACTAAACACCGGGGAGCTGTTTTTT | CASSQGGGLNTGELFF